This T cell receptor (beta chain) is drawn from a study of T cell responses to AZD1222 COVID-19 vaccine. General observations from the study: Variant regions that are unmutated are reportedly the target of nearly half of spike-specific TCRs. Repertoires were obtained solely post-peak T cell response. Donors, mostly white British, included more females; clonal diversity was possibly underestimated.

Comments on this clone: Its specificity is unknown.

Clones were sequenced by immunoSEQ multiplex PCR, and TCRdb holds only the in-frame ones, with some missing. Seen here are 150,000 to 200,000 clones, approximately 90% observed once, and the top ten hold 3.5% to 4%. Germline CDR1 GTSNPN, CDR2 SVGIG (reference sequence). The CDR3 runs to 16 residues. Trimming stripped 0 bases from V and 3 bases from J, with 16 bases between. The V gene is TRBV30, the J gene TRBJ2-3; maybe TRBD2 (6 bases). The sequence was collected from an adult who received the MenACWY meningococcal vaccine as a control. This material consisted of peripheral blood, taken 28 days after the second dose of the MenACWY control vaccine. The CDR3 bases are TGTGCCTGGAGTGTAGGAGGGGCCTCCAAGACAGATACGCAGTATTTT. Amino acid sequence: CAWSVGGASKTDTQYF.